The sequence of this T cell receptor beta chain was determined in a study of T-cell reconstitution after alpha-beta-depleted transplantation in children. This clonotype was seen at least ten times. The library targeted TCRbeta and was prepared with unique molecular identifiers. MiXCR was run by TCRdb on the PCR reads, yielding one entry per CDR3 protein. The sample has 250,000 to 300,000 distinct CDR3 sequences, about a tenth seen once; the top ten hold around 10%. Germline V CDR1 and CDR2: MNHNS, SASEGT. V was pared by 2 bases and J by 5 bases, with 9 bases between. The CDR3 spans 13 residues. The rearrangement joins TRBV6-1 to TRBJ1-1, with a weak D call TRBD1 (5 bases). This TCR was recovered from a human donor who donated a stem cell graft to a child with SCID. The sequencing used PBMCs from the stem cell graft donor, collected from the stem cell graft. CDR3 residues: CASSEIQGTEAFF. Here the CDR3 DNA reads TGTGCCAGCAGTGAAATCCAGGGAACTGAAGCTTTCTTT.